These T cell receptor beta chains were read from a single sample in a study of T cell changes during pregnancy in multiple sclerosis. Assay: immunoSEQ multiplex PCR; the TCRdb copy retains only in-frame clones and omits some. The sample lists about 48,000 clones; 85% to 95% were seen once. The sequences come from CD4+ T cells from peripheral blood mononuclear cells, collected in the first trimester of pregnancy. The receptors shown here come from a female donor with multiple sclerosis, enrolled in a pregnancy study. Each CDR3 is given with its conserved first and last residue. A D gene is named only where the DNA matches it firmly. Part of the rows lack a size; the others show once, few, many or a class for expanded clones.

size: NA
V: TRBV7-3
D: TRBD1
J: TRBJ1-1
CDR3: CASGRDRDTEAFF
DNA: TGTGCCAGCGGCCGGGACAGGGATACTGAAGCTTTCTTT

size: NA
V: TRBV5-6
D: NA
J: TRBJ2-2
CDR3: CASSLTGGAGELFF
DNA: TGTGCCAGCAGCTTGACAGGGGGGGCCGGGGAGCTGTTTTTT

size: NA
V: TRBV5-4
D: NA
J: TRBJ2-5
CDR3: CASSPPRAGAQETQYF
DNA: TGTGCCAGCAGCCCCCCGCGGGCGGGGGCCCAAGAGACCCAGTACTTC

size: NA
V: TRBV6-6
D: TRBD1
J: TRBJ1-1
CDR3: CASSLTGMNTEAFF
DNA: TGTGCCAGCAGTTTGACAGGGATGAACACTGAAGCTTTCTTT

size: NA
V: TRBV18
D: NA
J: TRBJ1-1
CDR3: CASSPPLLTEAFF
DNA: TGTGCCAGCTCACCACCACTACTCACTGAAGCTTTCTTT

size: once
V: TRBV27
D: TRBD1
J: TRBJ1-2
CDR3: CASKNLGQWDYGYTF
DNA: TGTGCCAGCAAAAACCTGGGACAGTGGGACTATGGCTACACCTTC

size: NA
V: TRBV21-1
D: NA
J: TRBJ2-7
CDR3: CASGVTGVPYEQYF
DNA: TGTGCCAGCGGGGTGACGGGGGTCCCCTACGAGCAGTACTTC

size: NA
V: TRBV5-4
D: TRBD2
J: TRBJ2-1
CDR3: CASSVSSGGAPNEQFF
DNA: TGTGCCAGCAGCGTATCTAGCGGGGGGGCCCCGAATGAGCAGTTCTTC

size: NA
V: TRBV27
D: TRBD1
J: TRBJ1-1
CDR3: CASSFQGGEAFF
DNA: TGTGCCAGCAGTTTTCAGGGGGGTGAAGCTTTCTTT

size: NA
V: TRBV14
D: TRBD1
J: TRBJ1-1
CDR3: CASSHPGQAGRHTEAFF
DNA: TGTGCCAGCAGCCACCCGGGACAGGCAGGTAGACACACTGAAGCTTTCTTT

size: NA
V: TRBV7-2
D: NA
J: TRBJ1-6
CDR3: CASSLPRFNSPLHF
DNA: TGTGCCAGCAGCTTACCTAGATTTAATTCACCCCTCCACTTT

size: NA
V: TRBV2
D: TRBD2
J: TRBJ2-3
CDR3: CASSRGGLSTDTQYF
DNA: TGTGCCAGCAGCCGCGGGGGATTAAGCACAGATACGCAGTATTTT

size: NA
V: TRBV6-1
D: NA
J: TRBJ1-1
CDR3: CASKRGGVEAFF
DNA: TGTGCCAGCAAGAGGGGAGGGGTTGAAGCTTTCTTT

size: NA
V: TRBV6-1
D: NA
J: TRBJ2-7
CDR3: CASSPEPTVTYEQYF
DNA: TGTGCCAGCAGTCCGGAACCAACAGTGACCTACGAGCAGTACTTC

size: NA
V: TRBV6-1
D: TRBD1
J: TRBJ2-1
CDR3: CASSEQGAYEQFF
DNA: TGTGCCAGCAGTGAACAGGGGGCGTATGAGCAGTTCTTC

size: NA
V: TRBV27
D: NA
J: TRBJ1-1
CDR3: CASIGVNTEAFF
DNA: TGTGCCAGCATAGGGGTGAACACTGAAGCTTTCTTT

size: NA
V: TRBV2
D: NA
J: TRBJ2-7
CDR3: CASRASTGLGSYEQYF
DNA: TGTGCCAGCAGAGCCTCGACGGGACTCGGCTCCTACGAGCAGTACTTC

size: NA
V: TRBV7-2
D: NA
J: TRBJ2-5
CDR3: CASSLSAGLETQYF
DNA: TGTGCCAGCAGCTTATCGGCGGGGCTAGAGACCCAGTACTTC

size: few
V: TRBV7-9
D: TRBD1
J: TRBJ2-7
CDR3: CASMQGVYSYEQYF
DNA: TGTGCCAGTATGCAGGGGGTATATTCCTACGAGCAGTACTTC

size: NA
V: TRBV19
D: NA
J: TRBJ2-7
CDR3: CASRPQGRRYEQYF
DNA: TGTGCCAGTAGGCCCCAGGGAAGAAGATACGAGCAGTACTTC

size: NA
V: TRBV5-4
D: TRBD1
J: TRBJ2-1
CDR3: CASSWTGSSYNEQFF
DNA: TGTGCCAGCAGCTGGACAGGGAGCTCCTACAATGAGCAGTTCTTC

size: NA
V: TRBV19
D: NA
J: TRBJ1-3
CDR3: CASSIDRSSSGNTIYF
DNA: TGTGCCAGTAGTATCGACAGGAGCTCCTCTGGAAACACCATATATTTT

size: NA
V: TRBV4-1
D: TRBD2
J: TRBJ2-1
CDR3: CASSQVAGGVGEQFF
DNA: TGCGCCAGCAGCCAAGTGGCGGGGGGGGTAGGGGAGCAGTTCTTC

size: NA
V: TRBV7-9
D: NA
J: TRBJ1-4
CDR3: CASSLDGEGGKLFF
DNA: TGTGCCAGCAGCTTAGACGGGGAAGGTGGGAAACTGTTTTTT

size: NA
V: TRBV30
D: TRBD2
J: TRBJ2-2
CDR3: CAWSRAGTNTGELFF
DNA: TGTGCCTGGAGTAGAGCGGGGACTAACACCGGGGAGCTGTTTTTT

size: NA
V: TRBV5-1
D: TRBD2
J: TRBJ2-1
CDR3: CASSLAGLVSNEQFF
DNA: TGCGCCAGCAGCTTGGCAGGACTAGTTTCCAATGAGCAGTTCTTC

size: NA
V: TRBV5-6
D: TRBD2
J: TRBJ2-4
CDR3: CASSLYGLAALAKNIQYF
DNA: TGTGCCAGCAGCTTGTACGGACTAGCGGCCTTAGCCAAAAACATTCAGTACTTC

size: NA
V: TRBV12-5
D: NA
J: TRBJ2-5
CDR3: CASGLVQGVWTTQYF
DNA: TGTGCTAGTGGTTTGGTACAAGGGGTCTGGACGACCCAGTACTTC

size: NA
V: TRBV5-4
D: TRBD1
J: TRBJ2-2
CDR3: CASSPGGGQGFGELFF
DNA: TGTGCCAGCAGCCCGGGTGGGGGACAGGGGTTTGGGGAGCTGTTTTTT

size: NA
V: TRBV30
D: NA
J: TRBJ2-5
CDR3: CAWSPPGVRRETQYF
DNA: TGTGCCTGGAGCCCGCCAGGGGTTCGTAGGGAGACCCAGTACTTC

size: NA
V: TRBV28
D: TRBD1
J: TRBJ1-5
CDR3: CASRGTGNNQPQHF
DNA: TGTGCCTCCCGAGGGACAGGGAACAATCAGCCCCAGCATTTT

size: NA
V: TRBV7-9
D: TRBD1
J: TRBJ2-7
CDR3: CASSPKGQGIAYEQYF
DNA: TGTGCCAGCAGCCCGAAAGGACAGGGCATCGCCTACGAGCAGTACTTC

size: NA
V: TRBV5-4
D: NA
J: TRBJ1-1
CDR3: CASSLGQKNTEAFF
DNA: TGTGCCAGCAGCTTGGGACAGAAGAACACTGAAGCTTTCTTT

size: NA
V: TRBV7-8
D: NA
J: TRBJ2-7
CDR3: CASSSQSGYEQYF
DNA: TGTGCCAGCAGCTCACAGAGTGGCTACGAGCAGTACTTC

size: NA
V: TRBV19
D: TRBD1
J: TRBJ1-2
CDR3: CASSTRTGFGYGYTF
DNA: TGTGCCAGTAGTACCCGGACAGGCTTTGGCTATGGCTACACCTTC

size: NA
V: TRBV5-1
D: NA
J: TRBJ1-4
CDR3: CASSLYMTGPNEKLFF
DNA: TGCGCCAGCAGCTTGTATATGACAGGTCCAAACGAAAAACTGTTTTTT

size: NA
V: TRBV7-2
D: NA
J: TRBJ1-4
CDR3: CASSLGLRGDNEKLFF
DNA: TGTGCCAGCAGCTTAGGATTAAGAGGAGATAATGAAAAACTGTTTTTT

size: NA
V: TRBV30
D: NA
J: TRBJ2-4
CDR3: CAWSVPGGIAKNIQYF
DNA: TGTGCCTGGAGTGTACCCGGAGGGATAGCCAAAAACATTCAGTACTTC

size: NA
V: TRBV7-3
D: NA
J: TRBJ2-1
CDR3: CASSKPGGKKFF
DNA: TGTGCCAGCAGCAAACCCGGGGGAAAGAAGTTCTTC

size: few
V: TRBV7-8
D: TRBD2
J: TRBJ2-7
CDR3: CASSLGTSGGEQYF
DNA: TGTGCCAGCAGCCTCGGGACTAGCGGTGGCGAGCAGTACTTC

size: NA
V: TRBV7-2
D: NA
J: TRBJ1-2
CDR3: CASSSGGGVGYTF
DNA: TGTGCCAGCAGCTCGGGCGGGGGTGTTGGCTACACCTTC

size: NA
V: TRBV7-8
D: TRBD2
J: TRBJ2-3
CDR3: CASTLGLAGGSTDTQYF
DNA: TGTGCCAGCACCCTTGGACTAGCGGGGGGGAGCACAGATACGCAGTATTTT

size: NA
V: TRBV6-4
D: NA
J: TRBJ1-4
CDR3: CASRAGTGPNEKLFF
DNA: TGTGCCAGCAGAGCAGGCACAGGGCCGAATGAAAAACTGTTTTTT

size: once
V: TRBV6-5
D: TRBD2
J: TRBJ2-3
CDR3: CASSNSGGVTDTQYF
DNA: TGTGCCAGCAGTAACAGCGGGGGGGTCACAGATACGCAGTATTTT

size: NA
V: TRBV6-1
D: NA
J: TRBJ1-1
CDR3: CASSTGRAAEAFF
DNA: TGTGCCAGCAGTACCGGGCGGGCGGCCGAAGCTTTCTTT

size: NA
V: TRBV9
D: NA
J: TRBJ2-6
CDR3: CASSLLGGVYAGANVLTF
DNA: TGTGCCAGCAGCTTATTAGGGGGGGTCTATGCTGGGGCCAACGTCCTGACTTTC

size: NA
V: TRBV19
D: NA
J: TRBJ1-2
CDR3: CASSITRDNNYGYTF
DNA: TGTGCCAGTAGTATAACCCGGGACAATAACTATGGCTACACCTTC